Listed below are T cell receptor beta chains from one sample, sequenced in a study of OX40 agonist ivuxolimab in advanced cancers. This table comes from immunoSEQ multiplex PCR, and its TCRdb copy is limited to in-frame clones, with some not included. The table shows tens of thousands of clones, with more than 80% occurring only once. Sequencing was performed on CD4+ or CD8+ T cells sorted from blood, taken in a trial of the OX40 agonist ivuxolimab. Receptors were obtained from an adult with an advanced solid tumor such as melanoma, head and neck, liver or kidney cancer. Both conserved end residues are part of each CDR3. The D gene is left open where the match is weak. Part of the rows lack a size; the others show once, few, many or a class for expanded clones.

j_call,d_call,clone_size,v_call,cdr3_aa,cdr3_nt
TRBJ1-6,-,-,TRBV2,CASSEVQARRAPLHF,TGTGCCAGCAGTGAAGTTCAGGCAAGAAGGGCACCCCTCCACTTT
TRBJ1-2,-,-,TRBV28,CASSGVGGYTF,TGTGCCAGCAGCGGAGTGGGTGGCTACACCTTC
TRBJ2-5,TRBD2,-,TRBV7-3,CASSLSGGAPETQYF,TGTGCCAGCAGCTTAAGCGGGGGGGCCCCGGAGACCCAGTACTTC
TRBJ2-7,-,-,TRBV28,CASIGGVSSYEQYF,TGTGCCAGTATCGGGGGCGTCAGCTCCTACGAGCAGTACTTC
TRBJ2-5,-,-,TRBV11-3,CASSRSRGETQYF,TGTGCCAGCAGCCGGAGCAGGGGAGAGACCCAGTACTTC
TRBJ1-1,-,-,TRBV5-4,CASSPGGGYTEAFF,TGTGCCAGCAGCCCCGGGGGAGGGTACACCGAAGCTTTCTTT
TRBJ2-5,TRBD1,-,TRBV18,CASSLGTGVETQYF,TGTGCCAGCTCGCTCGGGACAGGGGTGGAGACCCAGTACTTC
TRBJ1-2,TRBD1,-,TRBV4-2,CASSRAGQDYGYTF,TGTGCCAGCAGCCGAGCCGGACAGGACTATGGCTACACCTTC
TRBJ2-3,-,-,TRBV7-9,CASPDRVPFTDTQYF,TGTGCCAGCCCAGACAGAGTCCCTTTCACAGATACGCAGTATTTT
TRBJ2-3,-,-,TRBV5-1,CVSSLAPTDTQYF,TGCGTCAGCAGCTTGGCCCCCACAGATACGCAGTATTTT
TRBJ1-6,-,few,TRBV11-2,CASSLDPGSPLHF,TGTGCCAGCAGCTTAGATCCAGGGTCACCCCTCCACTTT
TRBJ2-3,-,-,TRBV29-1,CSVEERSGPRLRDTQYF,TGCAGCGTTGAAGAGCGGTCGGGACCCCGGCTTCGGGATACGCAGTATTTT
TRBJ2-3,-,-,TRBV6-5,CASSYDQVSTDTQYF,TGTGCCAGCAGTTACGACCAAGTGAGCACAGATACGCAGTATTTT
TRBJ2-7,TRBD1,-,TRBV6-9,CASSQGAVYEQYF,TGTGCCAGCTCACAGGGGGCGGTTTACGAGCAGTACTTC
TRBJ1-5,-,once,TRBV18,CASSPATGGDQPQHF,TGTGCCAGCTCACCCGCGACAGGTGGAGATCAGCCCCAGCATTTT
TRBJ1-1,-,-,TRBV6-6,CASSYGQENTEAFF,TGTGCCAGCAGTTACGGGCAGGAGAACACTGAAGCTTTCTTT
TRBJ1-1,-,-,TRBV11-2,CAGQEGASTEAFF,TGTGCCGGACAAGAAGGGGCCAGCACTGAAGCTTTCTTT
TRBJ2-1,-,-,TRBV6-5,CASSPLLGFGNEQFF,TGTGCCAGCAGTCCCCTCTTAGGGTTTGGCAATGAGCAGTTCTTC
TRBJ1-5,-,-,TRBV19,CASSPAVRQPQHF,TGTGCCAGTAGTCCCGCCGTGCGTCAGCCCCAGCATTTT
TRBJ2-5,TRBD2,-,TRBV28,CASSRLGGPGGPETQYF,TGTGCCAGCAGTCGTTTGGGAGGGCCGGGGGGGCCAGAGACCCAGTACTTC
TRBJ2-2,-,-,TRBV30,CAWSMVAGELFF,TGTGCCTGGTCCATGGTCGCCGGGGAGCTGTTTTTT
TRBJ2-7,-,-,TRBV6-5,CASSYPKGSSYEQYF,TGTGCCAGCAGTTACCCCAAGGGCAGCTCCTACGAGCAGTACTTC
TRBJ1-6,-,-,TRBV28,CASSLVPTLYNSPLHF,TGTGCCAGCAGTTTGGTCCCGACACTCTATAATTCACCCCTCCACTTT
TRBJ2-3,TRBD2,-,TRBV5-1,CASSLSGRGTDTQYF,TGCGCCAGCAGCTTGAGCGGGAGGGGCACAGATACGCAGTATTTT
TRBJ1-6,TRBD1,-,TRBV5-6,CASSYRTGANNSPLHF,TGTGCCAGCAGCTACAGGACAGGGGCGAATAATTCACCCCTCCACTTT
TRBJ2-7,-,-,TRBV28,CASSAPGTPSYEQYF,TGTGCCAGCAGCGCCCCCGGGACACCATCCTACGAGCAGTACTTC
TRBJ2-7,TRBD2,-,TRBV6-5,CASSKAGGPYEQYF,TGTGCCAGCAGCAAAGCGGGGGGCCCGTACGAGCAGTACTTC
TRBJ2-3,TRBD1,once,TRBV5-1,CASSSKTGPTDTQYF,TGCGCCAGCAGCTCGAAGACAGGGCCTACAGATACGCAGTATTTT
TRBJ1-5,TRBD1,-,TRBV19,CASTINLGQNNQPQHF,TGTGCCAGTACCATTAACCTGGGACAGAACAATCAGCCCCAGCATTTT
TRBJ2-2,TRBD1,few,TRBV5-5,CASSLYQGADTGELFF,TGTGCCAGCAGCTTGTATCAGGGGGCCGACACCGGGGAGCTGTTTTTT
TRBJ2-5,-,-,TRBV5-6,CASSLRGLTGSGGETQYF,TGTGCCAGCAGCTTGCGCGGGCTTACAGGATCCGGTGGGGAGACCCAGTACTTC
TRBJ2-5,-,-,TRBV28,CASRRTAGETQYF,TGTGCCAGCAGAAGGACGGCAGGGGAGACCCAGTACTTC
TRBJ1-1,TRBD1,-,TRBV6-1,CASSANRGVSTEAFF,TGTGCCAGCAGTGCCAACAGGGGAGTCAGCACTGAAGCTTTCTTT
TRBJ2-7,TRBD2,-,TRBV6-1,CASSRDYTREQYF,TGTGCCAGCAGTCGGGACTACACGCGGGAGCAGTACTTC
TRBJ2-7,TRBD2,-,TRBV6-1,CASKTSGYEQYF,TGTGCCAGCAAGACTAGCGGGTACGAGCAGTACTTC